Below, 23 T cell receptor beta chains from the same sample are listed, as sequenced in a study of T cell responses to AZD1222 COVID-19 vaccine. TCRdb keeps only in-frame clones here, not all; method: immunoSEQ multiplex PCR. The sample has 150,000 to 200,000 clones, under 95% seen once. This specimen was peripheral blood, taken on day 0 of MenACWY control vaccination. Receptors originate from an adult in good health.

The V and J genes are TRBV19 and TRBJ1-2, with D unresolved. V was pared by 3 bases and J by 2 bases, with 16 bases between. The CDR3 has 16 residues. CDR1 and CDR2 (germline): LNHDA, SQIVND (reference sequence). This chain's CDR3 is CASSMSLKRGNYGYTF. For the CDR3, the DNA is TGTGCCAGTAGTATGAGCCTAAAGCGGGGAAACTATGGCTACACCTTC.

The CDR3 sequence is CASSYSKAGGYNEQFF. The CDR3 region has the DNA TGTGCCAGCAGTTACTCGAAAGCGGGAGGGTACAATGAGCAGTTCTTC. This chain connects TRBV6-2 or TRBV6-3 to TRBJ2-1; 10 bases map to TRBD2. CDR1 is MNHEY, CDR2 SVGEGT, per germline. Unmatched junction bases numbered 3, after V lost 0 bases and J lost 4 bases. The CDR3 extends over 16 amino acids.

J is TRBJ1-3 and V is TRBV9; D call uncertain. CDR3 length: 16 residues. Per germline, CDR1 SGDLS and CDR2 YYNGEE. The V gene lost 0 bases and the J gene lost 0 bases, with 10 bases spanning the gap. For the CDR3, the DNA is TGTGCCAGCAGCGTAGCGATGGGCAGCTCTGGAAACACCATATATTTT. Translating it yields CASSVAMGSSGNTIYF.

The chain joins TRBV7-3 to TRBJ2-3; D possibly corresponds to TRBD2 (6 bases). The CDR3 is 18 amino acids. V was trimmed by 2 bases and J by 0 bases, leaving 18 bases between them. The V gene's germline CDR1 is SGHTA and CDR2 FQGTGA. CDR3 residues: CASSLRGTAGFSTDTQYF. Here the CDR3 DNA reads TGTGCCAGCAGCTTACGCGGGACCGCCGGCTTTAGCACAGATACGCAGTATTTT.

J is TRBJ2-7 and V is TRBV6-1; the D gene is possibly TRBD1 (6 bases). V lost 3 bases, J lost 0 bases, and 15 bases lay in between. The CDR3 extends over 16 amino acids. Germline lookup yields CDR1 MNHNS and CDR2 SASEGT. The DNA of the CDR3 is TGTGCCAGCAGTGATTACAGGACAGCTAGCTCCTACGAGCAGTACTTC. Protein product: CASSDYRTASSYEQYF.

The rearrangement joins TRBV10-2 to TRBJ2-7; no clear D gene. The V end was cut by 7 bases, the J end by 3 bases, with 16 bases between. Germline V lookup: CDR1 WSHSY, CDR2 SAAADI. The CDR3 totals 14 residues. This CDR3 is CASKESRVNYEQYF. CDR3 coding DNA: TGCGCCAGCAAGGAGTCTCGAGTGAACTACGAGCAGTACTTC.

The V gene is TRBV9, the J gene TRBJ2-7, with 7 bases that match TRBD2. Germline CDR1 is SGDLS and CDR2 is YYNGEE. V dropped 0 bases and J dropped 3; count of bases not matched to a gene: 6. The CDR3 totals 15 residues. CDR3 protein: CASSVVPGGDYEQYF. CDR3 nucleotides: TGTGCCAGCAGCGTAGTTCCGGGGGGAGACTACGAGCAGTACTTC. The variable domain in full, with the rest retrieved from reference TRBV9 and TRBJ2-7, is DSGVTQTPKHLITATGQRVTLRCSPRSGDLSVYWYQQSLDQGLQFLIQYYNGEERAKGNILERFSAQQFPDLHSELNLSSLELGDSALYFCASSVVPGGDYEQYFGPGTRLTVT.

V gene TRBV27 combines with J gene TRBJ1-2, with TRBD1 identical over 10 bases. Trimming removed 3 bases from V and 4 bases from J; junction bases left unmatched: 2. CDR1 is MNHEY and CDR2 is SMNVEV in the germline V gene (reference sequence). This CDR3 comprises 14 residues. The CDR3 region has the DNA TGTGCCAGCAGTTTGGACAGGGGGTTCTATGGCTACACCTTC. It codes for CASSLDRGFYGYTF.

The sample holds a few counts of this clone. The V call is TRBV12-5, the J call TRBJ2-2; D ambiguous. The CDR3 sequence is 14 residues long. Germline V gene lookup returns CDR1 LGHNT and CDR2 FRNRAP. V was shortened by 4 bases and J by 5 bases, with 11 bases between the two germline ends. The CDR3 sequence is CASGSPPETGELFF. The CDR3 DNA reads TGTGCTAGTGGTTCCCCCCCAGAGACCGGGGAGCTGTTTTTT.

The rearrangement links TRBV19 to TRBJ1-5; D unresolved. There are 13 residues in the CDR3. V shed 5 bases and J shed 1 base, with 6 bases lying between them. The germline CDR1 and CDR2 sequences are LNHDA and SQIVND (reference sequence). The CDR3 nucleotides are TGTGCCAGTAGTGTGGGGAGCAATCAGCCCCAGCATTTT. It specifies CASSVGSNQPQHF.

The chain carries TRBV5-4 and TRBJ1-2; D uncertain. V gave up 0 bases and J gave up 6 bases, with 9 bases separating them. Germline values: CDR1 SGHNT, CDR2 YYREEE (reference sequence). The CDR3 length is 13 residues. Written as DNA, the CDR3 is TGTGCCAGCAGCTTGGCTGGAGGGAATGGCTACACCTTC. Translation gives CASSLAGGNGYTF.

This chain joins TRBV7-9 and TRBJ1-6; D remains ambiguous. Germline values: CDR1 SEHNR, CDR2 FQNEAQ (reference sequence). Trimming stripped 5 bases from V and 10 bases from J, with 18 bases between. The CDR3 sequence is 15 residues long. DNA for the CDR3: TGTGCCAGCAGCCTAGGGAGTCTGATAGGGTCACCCCTCCACTTT. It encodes CASSLGSLIGSPLHF.

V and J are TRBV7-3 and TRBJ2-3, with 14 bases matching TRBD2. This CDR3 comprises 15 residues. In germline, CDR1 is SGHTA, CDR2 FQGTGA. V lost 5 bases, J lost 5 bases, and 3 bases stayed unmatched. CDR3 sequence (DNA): TGTGCCAGCAGCGTTGGACTAGCGGGAGGAGATACGCAGTATTTT. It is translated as CASSVGLAGGDTQYF.

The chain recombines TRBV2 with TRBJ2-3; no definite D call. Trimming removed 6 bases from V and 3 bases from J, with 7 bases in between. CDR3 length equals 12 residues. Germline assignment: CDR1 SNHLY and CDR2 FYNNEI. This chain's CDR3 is CASSLVTDTQYF. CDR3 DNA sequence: TGTGCCAGCAGCTTAGTTACAGATACGCAGTATTTT.

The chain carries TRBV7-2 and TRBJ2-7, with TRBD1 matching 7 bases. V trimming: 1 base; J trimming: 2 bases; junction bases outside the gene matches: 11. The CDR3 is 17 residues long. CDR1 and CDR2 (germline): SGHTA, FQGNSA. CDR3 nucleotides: TGTGCCAGCAGCTTAGGGACAGGTTACGGCATTGCCTACGAGCAGTACTTC. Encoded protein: CASSLGTGYGIAYEQYF.

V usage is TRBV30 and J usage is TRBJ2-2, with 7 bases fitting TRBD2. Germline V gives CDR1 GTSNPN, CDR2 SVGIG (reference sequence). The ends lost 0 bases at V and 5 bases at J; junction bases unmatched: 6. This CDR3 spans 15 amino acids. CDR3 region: CAWSVFRRGTGELFF. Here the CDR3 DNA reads TGTGCCTGGAGTGTATTTAGGCGGGGGACCGGGGAGCTGTTTTTT. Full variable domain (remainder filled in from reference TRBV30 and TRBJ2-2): SQTIHQWPATLVQPVGSPLSLECTVEGTSNPNLYWYRQAAGRGLQLLFYSVGIGQISSEVPQNLSASRPQDRQFILSSKKLLLSDSGFYLCAWSVFRRGTGELFFGEGSRLTVL.

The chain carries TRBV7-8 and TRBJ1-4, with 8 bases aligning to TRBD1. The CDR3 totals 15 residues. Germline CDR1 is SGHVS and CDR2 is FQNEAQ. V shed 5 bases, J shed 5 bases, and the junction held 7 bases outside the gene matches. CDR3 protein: CASSPRDRWNEKLFF. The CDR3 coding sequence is TGTGCCAGCAGCCCCCGGGACAGGTGGAATGAAAAACTGTTTTTT.

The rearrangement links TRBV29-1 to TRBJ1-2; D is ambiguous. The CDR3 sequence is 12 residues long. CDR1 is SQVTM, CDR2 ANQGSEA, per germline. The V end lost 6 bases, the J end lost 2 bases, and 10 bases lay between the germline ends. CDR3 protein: CSVFRRNYGYTF. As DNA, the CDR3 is TGCAGCGTCTTTAGGAGGAACTATGGCTACACCTTC.

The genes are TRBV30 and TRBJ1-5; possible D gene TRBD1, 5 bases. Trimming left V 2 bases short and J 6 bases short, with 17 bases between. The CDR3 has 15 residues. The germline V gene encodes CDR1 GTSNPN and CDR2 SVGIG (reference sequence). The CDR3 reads CAWSPADLRGQPQHF. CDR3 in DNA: TGTGCCTGGAGTCCCGCCGACCTAAGGGGTCAGCCCCAGCATTTT.

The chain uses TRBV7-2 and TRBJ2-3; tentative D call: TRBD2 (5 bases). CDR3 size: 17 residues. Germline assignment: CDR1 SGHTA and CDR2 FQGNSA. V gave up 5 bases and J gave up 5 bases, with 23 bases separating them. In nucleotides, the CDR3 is TGTGCCAGCAGCGCCCAACTTGATCGGGATGGGGTAGATACGCAGTATTTT. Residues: CASSAQLDRDGVDTQYF.

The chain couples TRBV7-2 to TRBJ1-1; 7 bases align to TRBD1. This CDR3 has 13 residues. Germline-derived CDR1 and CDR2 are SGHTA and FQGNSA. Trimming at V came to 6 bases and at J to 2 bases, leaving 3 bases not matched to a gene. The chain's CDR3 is CASRTGPNTEAFF. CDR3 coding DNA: TGTGCCAGCAGGACAGGGCCCAACACTGAAGCTTTCTTT.

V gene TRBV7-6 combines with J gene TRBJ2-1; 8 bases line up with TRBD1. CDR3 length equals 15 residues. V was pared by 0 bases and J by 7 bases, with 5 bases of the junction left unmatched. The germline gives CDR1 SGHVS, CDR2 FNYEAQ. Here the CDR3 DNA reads TGTGCCAGCAGCTTAGCGAGACAGGGGACAAATGAGCAGTTCTTC. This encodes CASSLARQGTNEQFF. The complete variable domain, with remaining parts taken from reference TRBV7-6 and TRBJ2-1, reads GAGVSQSPRYKVTKRGQDVALRCDPISGHVSLYWYRQALGQGPEFLTYFNYEAQQDKSGLPNDRFSAERPEGSISTLTIQRTEQRDSAMYRCASSLARQGTNEQFFGPGTRLTVL.

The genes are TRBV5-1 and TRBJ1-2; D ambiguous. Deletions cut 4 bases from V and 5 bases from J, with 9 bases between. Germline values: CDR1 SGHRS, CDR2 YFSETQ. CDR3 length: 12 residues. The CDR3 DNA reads TGCGCCAGCAGCCCTGCTGGGTATGGCTACACCTTC. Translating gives CASSPAGYGYTF.